The following is a T cell receptor (beta chain) sequence with its context. This sample is part of a study of technical replicates of blood from several donors. CDR3 size: 15 residues. V was pared by 2 bases and J by 9 bases, with 21 bases between. Germline CDR1 is SGHKS and CDR2 is YYEKEE (reference sequence). This table comes from immunoSEQ multiplex PCR, and its TCRdb copy is limited to in-frame clones, with some not included. The table includes about 72,000 clones, 95% to 96% detected once. What was sequenced was T cells isolated from PBMCs. The V and J genes are TRBV5-5 and TRBJ2-7; D perhaps matches TRBD1 (6 bases). The clonotype originates from a human donor in good health. In DNA, the CDR3 is TGTGCCAGCAGCTTCGGGCAGGGGCTCCTCATGGTGCAGTACTTC. Translating it yields CASSFGQGLLMVQYF.